This T cell receptor (beta chain) was identified during a study of blood T cell repertoires in COVID-19. Between the trimmed V and J ends, which lost 3 bases and 5 bases, there was a span of 11 bases. The CDR3 spans 14 residues. Germline lookup yields CDR1 SNHLY and CDR2 FYNNEI. Sequencing was performed with immunoSEQ multiplex PCR; in TCRdb, only in-frame clones are kept and a portion is missing. This table holds 97,000 or so clones, about 91% found once. V usage is TRBV2 and J usage is TRBJ1-5; TRBD1 might be the D (6 bases). Sequenced: peripheral blood. This sequence was found in a man between 18 and 35 years old with acute or convalescent COVID-19. The DNA for the CDR3 is TGTGCCAGCAGTGACGGGACACCTTATCAGCCCCAGCATTTT. Amino acids: CASSDGTPYQPQHF.